Following are 7 T cell receptor beta chains from one sample sequenced in a study of blood T cell repertoires in COVID-19. Generated by immunoSEQ multiplex PCR, the TCRdb table keeps only in-frame clones and is missing some. The sample yields hundreds of thousands of clones, more than 75% seen once. Sequencing was done on a sample of peripheral blood. These receptors came from a young woman who had recovered from COVID-19.

This clone was observed a handful of times. This sample includes further DNA sequences coding for the same CDR3. V and J are TRBV7-2 and TRBJ2-5, with 10 bases matching TRBD2. The CDR3 runs 16 residues. V gave up 1 base and J gave up 5 bases; unmatched junction bases: 7. Germline V gene data show CDR1 as SGHTA and CDR2 as FQGNSA. The DNA of the CDR3 is TGTGCCAGCAGCTTAGGTTCTAGCGGGAGATCTGAGACCCAGTACTTC. The encoded protein is CASSLGSSGRSETQYF.

Only a few counts were recorded for this clone. The chain carries TRBV5-5 and TRBJ1-5; no reliable D call. Trimming took 4 bases from V and 2 from J, leaving 10 bases between them. CDR3 length: 14 amino acids. Germline V CDR1 and CDR2: SGHKS, YYEKEE (reference sequence). CDR3 residues: CASSPSRGNQPQHF. CDR3 bases: TGTGCCAGCAGCCCGAGCCGGGGCAATCAGCCCCAGCATTTT. Variable domain in full (rest from reference TRBV5-5 and TRBJ1-5): DAGVTQSPTHLIKTRGQQVTLRCSPISGHKSVSWYQQVLGQGPQFIFQYYEKEERGRGNFPDRFSARQFPNYSSELNVNALLLGDSALYLCASSPSRGNQPQHFGDGTRLSIL.

V gene TRBV7-2 combines with J gene TRBJ2-7; the D gene is possibly TRBD1 (6 bases). The CDR3 is 15 amino acids. The V gene's germline CDR1 is SGHTA and CDR2 FQGNSA. V was trimmed by 5 bases and J by 3 bases, leaving 17 bases between them. The CDR3 DNA sequence: TGTGCCAGCAGCCCCAGCAGTGGGGGCTACTACGAGCAGTACGTC. It encodes CASSPSSGGYYEQYV.

V is TRBV28 and J is TRBJ1-3; D perhaps matches TRBD1 (6 bases). This CDR3 is built from 15 residues. In germline, CDR1 is MDHEN, CDR2 SYDVKM. The V end lost 6 bases, the J end lost 4 bases, and 16 bases lay between the germline ends. DNA of the CDR3: TGTGCCAGCAGCCTTCCACAGGGCTCAGGAAACACCATATATTTT. It specifies CASSLPQGSGNTIYF. The complete variable domain, with remaining parts taken from reference TRBV28 and TRBJ1-3, reads DVKVTQSSRYLVKRTGEKVFLECVQDMDHENMFWYRQDPGLGLRLIYFSYDVKMKEKGDIPEGYSVSREKKERFSLILESASTNQTSMYLCASSLPQGSGNTIYFGEGSWLTVV.

This clone was detected only a few times. The rearrangement joins TRBV2 to TRBJ1-3; TRBD1 matches at 7 bases. The CDR3 covers 14 residues. Germline V gene data show CDR1 as SNHLY and CDR2 as FYNNEI. The junction had 4 bases not matched to a gene; V was cut back by 6 bases and J by 2 bases. In DNA form, the CDR3 reads TGTGCCAGCAGGGAAACAGGGGCTGGAAACACCATATATTTT. This gives the protein CASRETGAGNTIYF. Full variable domain (rest looked up from reference TRBV2 and TRBJ1-3): EPEVTQTPSHQVTQMGQEVILRCVPISNHLYFYWYRQILGQKVEFLVSFYNNEISEKSEIFDDQFSVERPDGSNFTLKIRSTKLEDSAMYFCASRETGAGNTIYFGEGSWLTVV.

The chain's CDR3 is CASSLVTGDGYTF. For the CDR3, the DNA is TGTGCCAGCAGCTTAGTAACCGGGGATGGCTACACCTTC. The chain couples TRBV7-2 to TRBJ1-2; no firm D call. The V end was cut by 1 base, the J end by 6 bases, with 9 bases between. This CDR3 region has 13 residues. Germline CDR1 is SGHTA and CDR2 is FQGNSA.

This chain links TRBV4-1 with TRBJ2-3; weak D call: TRBD2 (6 bases). This CDR3 spans 16 amino acids. Trimming cost V 1 base and J 2 bases, with 13 bases left between them. CDR1 and CDR2 (germline): MGHRA, YSYEKL. The CDR3 bases are TGCGCCAGCAGCCAAGGCATAGCGGACTACACAGATACGCAGTATTTT. It translates to CASSQGIADYTDTQYF.